The T cell receptor beta chain described here comes from a study of cytomegalovirus exposure and HLA in healthy donors. Study at large: The 120 or so validation repertoires were reported in a later analysis to have been generated on the same platform as the roughly 670 first-cohort repertoires.

Donors came from a validation cohort of approximately 110 subjects, distinct from the first 666-subject cohort. The assay was immunoSEQ multiplex PCR, and TCRdb's table has in-frame clones only and misses some. The table includes about 56,000 clones, roughly 93% detected once. The CDR3 sequence is 13 residues long. Germline CDR1 reads SGDLS; CDR2 reads YYNGEE. Trimming took off 9 bases at V and 3 bases at J, with 13 bases between the two ends. Source material: PBMCs. The V gene is TRBV9, the J gene TRBJ2-1, with D hard to call. The clonotype originates from a woman aged 18-29 years in good health and CMV-seropositive. CDR3 bases: TGTGCCACCGGTTGGGCTTTCTACAATGAGCAGTTCTTC. Translation gives CATGWAFYNEQFF. Using reference TRBV9 and TRBJ2-1 for the parts outside the CDR3, the full variable domain is DSGVTQTPKHLITATGQRVTLRCSPRSGDLSVYWYQQSLDQGLQFLIQYYNGEERAKGNILERFSAQQFPDLHSELNLSSLELGDSALYFCATGWAFYNEQFFGPGTRLTVL.